These 5 T cell receptor beta chains came from one sample sequenced in a study of blood T cell repertoires in COVID-19. The table came from immunoSEQ multiplex PCR; TCRdb's copy has only in-frame clones and leaves some out. The sample holds about 78,000 clones; approximately 90% are singletons and the top ten take roughly 2.5%. Source material: peripheral blood. All receptors derive from a man between 70 and 80 years old with active or convalescent COVID-19.

The chain combines TRBV7-6 with TRBJ2-3; tentative D call: TRBD2 (7 bases). Germline CDR1 is SGHVS and CDR2 is FNYEAQ. The CDR3 has 14 residues. V lost 3 bases to trimming and J lost 5 bases, with 12 bases between them. CDR3 in amino acids: CASSLGGPGDTQYF. The DNA for the CDR3 is TGTGCCAGCAGCTTGGGGGGGCCCGGAGATACGCAGTATTTT.

The J gene is TRBJ1-1, the V gene TRBV18; D is possibly TRBD1 (6 bases). Germline V gives CDR1 KGHSH, CDR2 LQKENI. The V gene lost 2 bases and the J gene lost 4 bases, with 11 bases spanning the gap. This CDR3 is built from 14 residues. The CDR3 DNA reads as TGTGCCAGCTCACCAGGCCAGGGGAGCACTGAAGCTTTCTTT. Its translation is CASSPGQGSTEAFF.

The V and J genes are TRBV10-3 and TRBJ2-5; the D is unclear. Germline loops: CDR1 ENHRY, CDR2 SYGVKD. The CDR3 contains 13 residues. Trimming took off 10 bases at V and 3 bases at J, with 15 bases between the two ends. The DNA for the CDR3 is TGTGCCACCCAACAAGCGATCGAAGAGACCCAGTACTTC. This codes for CATQQAIEETQYF.

The J gene is TRBJ1-5, the V gene TRBV2, with 9 bases identical to TRBD1. With 4 bases clipped from V and 1 base from J, the junction kept 2 bases outside the gene matches. The CDR3 runs to 15 residues. Germline CDR1 SNHLY, CDR2 FYNNEI. CDR3 nucleotide sequence: TGTGCCAGCAGTGCGACAGGGGGAAGCAATCAGCCCCAGCATTTT. It codes for CASSATGGSNQPQHF.

The rearrangement joins TRBV19 to TRBJ1-2; tentatively, D is TRBD1 (6 bases). This CDR3 comprises 15 residues. Trimming removed 2 bases at V and 7 bases at J, with 17 bases between. The germline gives CDR1 LNHDA, CDR2 SQIVND (reference sequence). The CDR3 DNA is TGTGCCAGTAGTATACCGGGCAGGGGACCGCGTGGCTACACCTTC. The encoded protein is CASSIPGRGPRGYTF.